These 22 T cell receptor beta chains came from one sample sequenced in a study of shared clonotypes between healthy human individuals. TCRdb's table, derived via immunoSEQ multiplex PCR, lists solely in-frame clones and lacks some. The table lists over a million clones, about three quarters of them singletons. Sample: memory CD4+ T cells sorted from blood. Subset described: CD45RA-negative fraction. All receptors derive from a man younger than 35 in good health.

The chain links TRBV27 to TRBJ2-1, with D tentatively TRBD1 (6 bases). The germline V gene encodes CDR1 MNHEY and CDR2 SMNVEV (reference sequence). There are 15 residues in the CDR3. The V end was cut by 7 bases, the J end by 6 bases, with 19 bases between. The CDR3 sequence: CASKVPTGNVNEQFF. The CDR3 nucleotides are TGTGCCAGCAAAGTCCCTACAGGGAATGTCAATGAGCAGTTCTTC.

To note about this clone: Other DNA sequences in this sample translate to the same CDR3. The CDR3: CASSFSGGEETQYF. For the CDR3, the DNA is TGTGCCAGCAGTTTTAGCGGGGGGGAAGAGACCCAGTACTTC. The chain links TRBV7-9 to TRBJ2-5, with TRBD2 identical over 11 bases. The CDR3 extends over 14 amino acids. V shed 6 bases and J 3 bases; nucleotides not matched to a gene: 3. CDR1 is SEHNR and CDR2 is FQNEAQ in the germline V gene (reference sequence).

V and J are TRBV10-2 and TRBJ2-7; 10 bases match TRBD2. The V segment lost 8 bases and the J segment 6 bases; nucleotides outside the gene matches: 7. CDR1 and CDR2 from the germline V gene are WSHSY and SAAADI. The length of the CDR3 is 13 residues. This CDR3 is CASLLAGVREQYF. CDR3 DNA: TGCGCCAGCCTTCTAGCGGGAGTACGCGAGCAGTACTTC.

The chain recombines TRBV2 with TRBJ2-7; D is perhaps TRBD2 (5 bases). Germline CDR1 and CDR2: SNHLY and FYNNEI. The CDR3 consists of 14 residues. Trimming removed 8 bases from V and 0 bases from J, with 14 bases in between. The CDR3 bases are TGTGCCAGCGGGCGGACTTCCTTCTCCTACGAGCAGTACTTC. It yields the protein CASGRTSFSYEQYF.

This chain uses TRBV19 with TRBJ1-1; weak D call: TRBD1 (6 bases). The germline V gene encodes CDR1 LNHDA and CDR2 SQIVND (reference sequence). CDR3 length equals 14 residues. The V gene lost 4 bases and the J gene lost 0 bases, with 9 bases spanning the gap. CDR3 nucleotides: TGTGCCAGTAGTAAGGGGGGCTTGAACACTGAAGCTTTCTTT. Its protein is CASSKGGLNTEAFF.

This clone was seen only a few times. The chain joins TRBV2 to TRBJ1-6; D is unresolved. CDR1 is SNHLY and CDR2 is FYNNEI in the germline V gene. This CDR3 has 12 amino acids. V was trimmed by 2 bases and J by 9 bases, leaving 5 bases between them. The CDR3 reads CASSERVSPLHF. Written as DNA, the CDR3 is TGTGCCAGCAGTGAAAGGGTTTCACCCCTCCACTTT.

The chain has TRBV5-4 and TRBJ2-5, with D tentatively TRBD1 (6 bases). The germline CDR1 and CDR2 sequences are SGHNT and YYREEE (reference sequence). Between the trimmed V and J ends, which lost 0 bases and 3 bases, there was a span of 12 bases. This CDR3 has 15 residues. The CDR3 DNA follows: TGTGCCAGCAGCTTGGATGGGGGCGCCAAAGAGACCCAGTACTTC. Its translation: CASSLDGGAKETQYF.

V is TRBV15 and J is TRBJ2-3; tentatively, D is TRBD1 (6 bases). In germline, CDR1 is LNHNV, CDR2 YYDKDF (reference sequence). The CDR3 covers 17 residues. V was cut by 3 bases and J by 2 bases, with 18 bases left in between. The CDR3 loop reads CATSSPGQRYSTDTQYF. In DNA, the CDR3 is TGTGCCACCAGCAGTCCTGGACAGAGATACTCCACAGATACGCAGTATTTT. The full variable domain, its missing parts supplied by reference TRBV15 and TRBJ2-3, is DAMVIQNPRYQVTQFGKPVTLSCSQTLNHNVMYWYQQKSSQAPKLLFHYYDKDFNNEADTPDNFQSRRPNTSFCFLDIRSPGLGDTAMYLCATSSPGQRYSTDTQYFGPGTRLTVL.

Concerning this clone: Other nucleotide sequences in the sample specify the same CDR3. This chain joins TRBV5-1 and TRBJ1-3; D perhaps matches TRBD1 (6 bases). The germline V gene encodes CDR1 SGHRS and CDR2 YFSETQ. V lost 4 bases and J lost 1, with 9 bases in between. This CDR3 is built from 14 residues. DNA for the CDR3: TGCGCCAGCAGCATAGGGGGGTCTGGAAACACCATATATTTT. This codes for CASSIGGSGNTIYF.

The chain joins TRBV19 to TRBJ2-3, with D maybe TRBD2 (6 bases). This CDR3 comprises 13 residues. CDR1 is LNHDA and CDR2 is SQIVND in the germline V gene (reference sequence). Trimming shortened V by 7 bases and J by 4 bases, and 12 bases separated the two germline ends. The CDR3 loop is CASTGTSADTQYF. The DNA of the CDR3 is TGTGCCAGTACCGGGACTTCCGCAGATACGCAGTATTTT.

This chain joins TRBV6-5 and TRBJ2-7; perhaps TRBD2 as D (5 bases). The germline CDR1 and CDR2 sequences are MNHEY and SVGAGI. The CDR3 is made up of 12 amino acids. Between the trimmed V and J ends, which lost 11 bases and 5 bases, there was a span of 16 bases. The CDR3 reads CAARTPWDEQYF. The CDR3 DNA is TGTGCCGCTCGGACTCCGTGGGACGAGCAGTACTTC.

This chain connects TRBV18 to TRBJ2-7; a weak D match, TRBD1 (6 bases). The CDR3 is 14 amino acids. Germline CDR1 and CDR2: KGHSH and LQKENI. V was pared by 4 bases and J by 2 bases, with 12 bases between. In DNA, the CDR3 is TGTGCCAGCTCACTGGACAGCACCGCCTACGAGCAGTACTTC. Translating gives CASSLDSTAYEQYF.

A note on this clone: Other DNA sequences within the sample encode an identical CDR3. The chain carries TRBV7-2 and TRBJ2-7, with TRBD1 identical over 12 bases. The junction had 1 base not matched to a gene; V was cut back by 3 bases and J by 4 bases. Per the germline V gene, CDR1 is SGHTA and CDR2 is FQGNSA. The CDR3 runs 14 residues. The CDR3 DNA reads TGTGCCAGCAGCTTGGGACAGGGGGCTTACGAGCAGTACTTC. The encoded protein is CASSLGQGAYEQYF.

This sequence joins TRBV6-1 and TRBJ2-1, with 7 bases identical to TRBD1. The trim removed 2 bases at V and 5 bases at J, leaving 6 bases unmatched. Germline-derived CDR1 and CDR2 are MNHNS and SASEGT. The CDR3 is 15 residues long. The CDR3 spells CASSETGTANNEQFF. Here the CDR3 DNA reads TGTGCCAGCAGTGAAACCGGGACAGCCAACAATGAGCAGTTCTTC.

V usage is TRBV5-5 and J usage is TRBJ1-1, with TRBD1 matching 8 bases. V shed 2 bases, J shed 3 bases, and the junction held 3 bases outside the gene matches. Germline CDR1 and CDR2: SGHKS and YYEKEE (reference sequence). The CDR3 consists of 14 residues. As DNA, the CDR3 is TGTGCCAGCAGCTTAGGGACAGGCTACACTGAAGCTTTCTTT. It specifies CASSLGTGYTEAFF.

The CDR3 DNA is TGCGCCAGCAGCCAAGGGGCTGGACTAGCGGGAGAGTCCTACGAGCAGTACTTC. This sequence encodes CASSQGAGLAGESYEQYF. The chain recombines TRBV4-1 with TRBJ2-7; 13 bases line up with TRBD2. CDR1 MGHRA and CDR2 YSYEKL come from the germline V gene. This CDR3 is 18 amino acids long. J gave up 1 base and V 1 base, and 7 bases lay outside the gene matches.

This rearrangement joins TRBV25-1 to TRBJ2-3; D call uncertain. The germline CDR1 and CDR2 sequences are MGHDK and SYGVNS. V was trimmed by 2 bases and J by 1 base, leaving 13 bases between them. The length of the CDR3 is 16 residues. The CDR3 sequence is CASSEGFLKRTDTQYF. In DNA, the CDR3 is TGTGCCAGCAGTGAAGGCTTCTTGAAACGCACAGATACGCAGTATTTT.

About this clone itself: A far larger clone is off by one base, so a read error is likely. The same CDR3 also results from other DNA sequences found in this sample. This chain connects TRBV7-9 to TRBJ2-2, with no clear D. V was trimmed by 4 bases and J by 3 bases, leaving 3 bases between them. CDR3 length: 12 amino acids. Germline assignment: CDR1 SEHNR and CDR2 FQNEAQ (reference sequence). DNA of the CDR3: TGTGCCAGCAGCTCCGACACCGGGGAGCTGTTTTTT. It specifies CASSSDTGELFF.

A single count supports this clone. This chain links TRBV4-1 with TRBJ1-3; no clear D gene. The CDR3 is 16 residues long. Germline CDR1 is MGHRA and CDR2 is YSYEKL. The V end lost 0 bases, the J end lost 0 bases, and 9 bases lay between the germline ends. CDR3 sequence: CASSQDRSYSGNTIYF. The CDR3 DNA reads as TGCGCCAGCAGCCAAGATCGATCTTACTCTGGAAACACCATATATTTT.

The J gene is TRBJ1-2, the V gene TRBV18; 8 bases map to TRBD1. Germline CDR1 and CDR2: KGHSH and LQKENI. J lost 7 bases, V lost 3 bases, and 16 bases had no gene match. This CDR3 contains 17 residues. CDR3 protein: CASSPGQAKGSSSGYTF. CDR3 coding DNA: TGTGCCAGCTCACCGGGACAGGCGAAAGGGAGTAGTTCTGGCTACACCTTC.

The chain recombines TRBV11-3 with TRBJ1-1; D gene unclear. Germline CDR1 reads SGHNT; CDR2 reads YENEEA. This CDR3 has 15 residues. Trimming removed 4 bases at V and 1 base at J, with 13 bases between. The CDR3 bases are TGTGCCAGCAGCTACCGGGCTCCTACGAACACTGAAGCTTTCTTT. It yields the protein CASSYRAPTNTEAFF.

This sequence joins TRBV2 and TRBJ1-4; 7 bases fit TRBD1. The CDR3 is 12 residues long. The junction had 3 bases not matched to a gene; V was cut back by 6 bases and J by 8 bases. Germline V gene data show CDR1 as SNHLY and CDR2 as FYNNEI. CDR3 DNA sequence: TGTGCCAGCAGAGGGGGCGTGGAAAAACTGTTTTTT. This sequence encodes CASRGGVEKLFF.